This TCR beta chain was retrieved from a study of blood T cell repertoires in COVID-19. Study-wide context: COVID-19 samples, acute and convalescent, were from the United States, Italy and Spain.

Per the original data handling: Researchers report that nucleated cell counts were estimated from reference gene primer amplification. Assay: immunoSEQ multiplex PCR; the TCRdb copy retains only in-frame clones and omits some. V and J calls and clone size are given by that table; D and trimming were obtained from the DNA. The table lists 450,000 or so clones, about 92% of them singletons. Germline trimming cut 1 base from V and 8 bases from J; bases unmatched to any gene: 10. Germline CDR1 and CDR2: GTSNPN and SVGIG (reference sequence). The CDR3 loop spans 14 amino acids. Those enrolled, adults aged roughly 18 to 95 years, came from about 24 US areas. Donors in Cohort 3 counted as recovered after two negative PCRs, clearance, or symptom resolution.

This chain connects TRBV30 to TRBJ1-2, with 7 nucleotides matching TRBD1. The sample consisted of PBMCs or T cells enriched from blood (not recorded which). The receptor was derived from a man aged 18 to 30 who had recovered from COVID-19. CDR3 residues: CAWSEGQASGGYTF. In DNA form, the CDR3 reads TGTGCCTGGAGTGAAGGACAGGCTTCGGGGGGCTACACCTTC.